This TCR beta chain was sequenced in a study of identical twins. Findings and limits, study-wide: Abundant beta clonotypes from cord blood bore fewer insertions; memory repertoires lacked this pattern.

There are a few counts of this clonotype. Antigen unknown. TCRdb reprocessed the 5' RACE reads with MiXCR, giving one entry per CDR3 protein. The repertoire holds 400,000 to 600,000 distinct CDR3 sequences, with about a fifth as singletons. A further study also used this sample, focusing on yellow fever vaccine responses in identical twins.

The sequenced material came from CD4+ T cells sorted from blood. The TCR comes from a woman aged 18-35 years in good health.

The CDR3 loop reads CAILKTVSYNEQFF. CDR3 bases: TGTGCCATTCTGAAGACAGTATCCTACAATGAGCAGTTCTTC. The chain has TRBV10-3 and TRBJ2-1, with D tentatively TRBD1 (5 bases). Germline V CDR1 and CDR2: ENHRY, SYGVKD. The V end was cut by 9 bases, the J end by 1 base, with 13 bases between. This CDR3 has 14 residues.